This paragraph covers one T cell receptor beta chain sequence. Antigen: not known. This entry comes from a study of blood T cells in healthy people across ages. Study observations and caveats: Donor CMV status, an unknown factor, possibly confounded changes in expanded clonotypes.

The CDR3 contains 15 residues. CDR1 MNHNS and CDR2 SASEGT come from the germline V gene. Trimming pared 5 bases from V and 3 bases from J, leaving 16 bases between. The use of a sample-barcoded 5' primer and a J-beta primer mix characterized a second PCR of about 7 to 12 cycles. A minimum of 3 million CDR3-containing paired-end reads was obtained for each sample. Each CDR3 protein is one row after TCRdb ran MiXCR on the 5' RACE reads. The data hold under 2 million distinct CDR3 sequences, with 30% to 40% observed a single time. The V call is TRBV6-1, the J call TRBJ1-1; TRBD1 is a possible D gene (6 bases). This clonotype was obtained from a woman aged 25 to 39 in good health. Sequenced input: blood. The CDR3 loop is CASSPGHQPDTEAFF. The DNA for the CDR3 is TGTGCCAGCAGTCCGGGACACCAACCCGACACTGAAGCTTTCTTT.